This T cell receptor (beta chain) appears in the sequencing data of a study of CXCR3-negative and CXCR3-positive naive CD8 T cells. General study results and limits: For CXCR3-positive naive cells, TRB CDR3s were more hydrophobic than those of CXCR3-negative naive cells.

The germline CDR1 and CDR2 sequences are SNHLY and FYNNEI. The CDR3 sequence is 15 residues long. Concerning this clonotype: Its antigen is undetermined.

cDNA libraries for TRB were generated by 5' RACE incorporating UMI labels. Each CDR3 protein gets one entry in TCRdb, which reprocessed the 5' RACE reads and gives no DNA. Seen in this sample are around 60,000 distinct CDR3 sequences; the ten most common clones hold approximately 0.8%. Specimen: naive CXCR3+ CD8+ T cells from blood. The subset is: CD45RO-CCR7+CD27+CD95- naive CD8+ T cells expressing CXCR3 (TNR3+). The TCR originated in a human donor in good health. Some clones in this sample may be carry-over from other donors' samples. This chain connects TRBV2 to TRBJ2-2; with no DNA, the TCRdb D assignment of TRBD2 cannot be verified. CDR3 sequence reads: CASKEGLLNTGELFF.